The 21 T cell receptor beta chains below were found in one sample sequenced in a study of beta chain features in type 1 diabetes. The study reverse transcribed the entire isolated RNA, so it sequenced expressed TCRB transcripts. Measured with immunoSEQ multiplex PCR; TCRdb has only the in-frame clones, and not every one. The sample consists of 600,000 or so clones, over 12% of them appearing once. The antigens for these receptors are not known. Study outcomes and limitations: Among all four CD4+ subsets, Type 1 diabetes patients had TCRB CDR3s that were moderately but significantly shorter.

The sequenced sample was naive CD4+ T cells from blood. These receptors were taken from a young man with type 1 diabetes.

This clone was recorded a few times. The chain carries TRBV9 and TRBJ1-6; D may be TRBD1 (5 bases). There are 15 residues in the CDR3. The V gene's germline CDR1 is SGDLS and CDR2 YYNGEE. V was trimmed by 0 bases and J by 6 bases, leaving 10 bases between them. The CDR3 sequence is CASSVGGAGNSPLHF. The CDR3, as DNA: TGTGCCAGCAGCGTAGGGGGCGCGGGTAATTCACCCCTCCACTTT. The full variable domain, its missing parts supplied by reference TRBV9 and TRBJ1-6, is DSGVTQTPKHLITATGQRVTLRCSPRSGDLSVYWYQQSLDQGLQFLIQYYNGEERAKGNILERFSAQQFPDLHSELNLSSLELGDSALYFCASSVGGAGNSPLHFGNGTRLTVT.

In its sample, this clone was seen a few times. This CDR3 reads CASSMKSGRDYEQYF. CDR3 bases: TGTGCCAGTAGTATGAAGAGCGGGAGGGACTACGAGCAGTACTTC. The V call is TRBV19, the J call TRBJ2-7; 10 bases are a match to TRBD2. CDR3 size: 15 residues. Germline values: CDR1 LNHDA, CDR2 SQIVND (reference sequence). The ends lost 3 bases at V and 3 bases at J; junction bases unmatched: 5.

About this clone: A much larger clone lies one base from this, so it may be a read error. This same CDR3 is encoded by further DNA sequences in the sample. The V call is TRBV13, the J call TRBJ2-5; D gene unclear. This CDR3 has 11 residues. The germline V gene has CDR1 PRHDT and CDR2 FYEKMQ (reference sequence). Trimming took 3 bases from V and 3 from J, leaving 2 bases between them. This chain's CDR3 is CASSLEETQYF. CDR3 DNA sequence: TGTGCCAGCAGCTTGGAAGAGACCCAGTACTTC.

This clone was found a few times. The chain has TRBV20-1 and TRBJ1-2, with no clear D. The ends were cut back, 4 bases at V and 3 bases at J, with 3 bases in the middle. The CDR3 is 10 amino acids. Germline-derived CDR1 and CDR2 are DFQATT and SNEGSKA (reference sequence). In DNA form, the CDR3 reads TGCAGTGCTAAGGACTATGGCTACACCTTC. This gives the protein CSAKDYGYTF.

This clone appeared a few times. This chain links TRBV6-6 with TRBJ2-2, with D perhaps TRBD1 (6 bases). V was pared by 7 bases and J by 3 bases, with 9 bases between. The CDR3 is made up of 13 amino acids. Germline assignment: CDR1 MNHNY and CDR2 SVGAGI (reference sequence). CDR3 residues: CASIPGDTGELFF. As DNA, the CDR3 is TGTGCCAGCATTCCAGGGGACACCGGGGAGCTGTTTTTT.

This clone was detected only a few times. The chain employs TRBV4-3 and TRBJ2-1; 7 bases align to TRBD1. The CDR3 covers 18 residues. J was trimmed by 1 base and V by 0 bases; bases with no gene match: 9. The germline CDR1 and CDR2 sequences are LGHNA and YSLEER. Here the CDR3 DNA reads TGCGCCAGCAGCCAAGATCAGTCAGGGGGTATTTCCTACAATGAGCAGTTCTTC. It specifies CASSQDQSGGISYNEQFF.

This clone was found a few times. J is TRBJ2-1 and V is TRBV30; D may match TRBD1 or TRBD2 (6 bases each). The CDR3 consists of 14 residues. Looked up from germline, CDR1 is GTSNPN and CDR2 is SVGIG (reference sequence). Trimming pared 4 bases from V and 5 bases from J, leaving 15 bases between. The CDR3 sequence is CAWNRGPRNNEQFF. The CDR3 DNA reads TGTGCCTGGAATCGGGGGCCGCGGAACAATGAGCAGTTCTTC.

The gene calls are TRBV10-3 and TRBJ2-2, with D unresolved. Deletions cut 1 base from V and 1 base from J, with 4 bases between. The CDR3 runs to 14 residues. Germline CDR1 and CDR2: ENHRY and SYGVKD. CDR3 sequence: CAISEFRNTGELFF. The CDR3 DNA is TGTGCCATCAGTGAGTTCAGGAACACCGGGGAGCTGTTTTTT.

This clone was counted only a few times. Other DNA sequences in the sample encode the same CDR3. This chain uses TRBV9 with TRBJ1-1; no firm D call. The CDR3 contains 13 residues. Trimming pared 0 bases from V and 0 bases from J, leaving 3 bases between. Germline CDR1 is SGDLS and CDR2 is YYNGEE. CDR3 region: CASSVEVNTEAFF. The CDR3, as DNA: TGTGCCAGCAGCGTAGAAGTGAACACTGAAGCTTTCTTT. The full variable domain, its missing parts supplied by reference TRBV9 and TRBJ1-1, is DSGVTQTPKHLITATGQRVTLRCSPRSGDLSVYWYQQSLDQGLQFLIQYYNGEERAKGNILERFSAQQFPDLHSELNLSSLELGDSALYFCASSVEVNTEAFFGQGTRLTVV.

The chain is built from TRBV6-6 and TRBJ2-3; D perhaps matches TRBD2 (5 bases). From germline, CDR1 is MNHNY and CDR2 SVGAGI (reference sequence). V was pared by 5 bases and J by 0 bases, with 12 bases between. The CDR3 is 15 residues long. The CDR3 sequence is CASSPGDSSTDTQYF. The CDR3 nucleotides read TGTGCCAGCAGTCCCGGGGATTCTAGCACAGATACGCAGTATTTT.

J is TRBJ2-1 and V is TRBV30, with TRBD2 identical over 8 bases. Losses at the gene ends were 3 bases for V and 5 bases for J; bases not matched to a gene: 6. Germline lookup yields CDR1 GTSNPN and CDR2 SVGIG (reference sequence). The CDR3 totals 14 residues. The CDR3 region is CAWRASGSHNEQFF. CDR3 DNA sequence: TGTGCCTGGAGGGCGAGCGGGAGCCACAATGAGCAGTTCTTC.

This clone turned up a few times. This rearrangement joins TRBV5-4 to TRBJ2-7, with D perhaps TRBD2 (7 bases). Germline lookup yields CDR1 SGHNT and CDR2 YYREEE (reference sequence). The CDR3 is 15 residues long. Trimming removed 7 bases at V and 1 base at J, with 18 bases between. CDR3 in amino acids: CASSYQGTTSYEQYF. Here the CDR3 DNA reads TGTGCCAGCTCCTACCAGGGGACTACGTCCTACGAGCAGTACTTC.

This chain connects TRBV18 to TRBJ1-1; 10 bases align to TRBD1. With V trimmed by 3 bases and J by 3 bases, 4 bases remained unmatched. The CDR3 totals 15 residues. The V gene's germline CDR1 is KGHSH and CDR2 LQKENI. CDR3 in amino acids: CASSPTGTGDTEAFF. CDR3 DNA sequence: TGTGCCAGCTCACCTACCGGGACAGGGGACACTGAAGCTTTCTTT.

The CDR3 here is CASSGDRSWEQFF. The CDR3, as DNA: TGTGCCAGCAGTGGGGACCGGTCATGGGAGCAGTTCTTC. The V and J genes are TRBV2 and TRBJ2-1, with D perhaps given as TRBD1 or TRBD2 (5 bases each). V shed 4 bases and J shed 10 bases, with 14 bases lying between them. CDR1 and CDR2 from the germline V gene are SNHLY and FYNNEI. CDR3 length equals 13 residues.

Only a few counts were recorded for this clone. A junction end diverges from the germline sequence, so it may reflect a read error. The chain uses TRBV11-2 and TRBJ2-1; 11 nucleotides align to TRBD2. This CDR3 spans 13 amino acids. Germline V gives CDR1 SGHAT, CDR2 FQNNGV. The CDR3 spells CASSPAIAGGPIF. The CDR3, as DNA: TGTGCCAGCAGCCCTGCCATAGCGGGAGGGCCGATCTTC.

This clone was seen only a few times. The chain joins TRBV4-1 to TRBJ2-7, with TRBD2 matching over 7 bases. Per germline, CDR1 MGHRA and CDR2 YSYEKL. V was pared by 0 bases and J by 0 bases, with 11 bases of the junction left unmatched. This CDR3 contains 18 residues. The CDR3 coding sequence is TGCGCCAGCAGCCAAGATGGGGAAACTAGCGTTACCTCCTACGAGCAGTACTTC. The encoded protein is CASSQDGETSVTSYEQYF.

This chain uses TRBV10-3 with TRBJ1-1, with D maybe TRBD1 (6 bases). Germline CDR1 ENHRY, CDR2 SYGVKD. There are 14 residues in the CDR3. V lost 4 bases to trimming and J lost 7 bases, with 16 bases between them. CDR3 sequence (DNA): TGTGCCATCAGTGGATTGACAGGCTTAAGTGAAGCTTTCTTT. It yields the protein CAISGLTGLSEAFF.

The CDR3 region has the DNA TGTGCCACCAGCAAGGCCTCTGGAAACACCATATATTTT. Protein: CATSKASGNTIYF. This rearrangement joins TRBV15 to TRBJ1-3; no firm D call. V gave up 4 bases and J gave up 0 bases, with 4 bases separating them. Per the germline V gene, CDR1 is LNHNV and CDR2 is YYDKDF (reference sequence). This CDR3 region has 13 residues. Full variable domain (missing parts from reference TRBV15 and TRBJ1-3): DAMVIQNPRYQVTQFGKPVTLSCSQTLNHNVMYWYQQKSSQAPKLLFHYYDKDFNNEADTPDNFQSRRPNTSFCFLDIRSPGLGDTAMYLCATSKASGNTIYFGEGSWLTVV.

V is TRBV7-9 and J is TRBJ1-1; 8 positions agree with TRBD1. CDR1 and CDR2 (germline): SEHNR, FQNEAQ (reference sequence). This CDR3 is built from 12 residues. Trimming at V came to 6 bases and at J to 4 bases, leaving 1 base not matched to a gene. The CDR3, as DNA: TGTGCCAGCAGTGGACAGGGCACTGAAGCTTTCTTT. It specifies CASSGQGTEAFF.

This sequence joins TRBV7-2 and TRBJ2-1, with 14 positions matching TRBD2. The V gene end was trimmed by 5 bases and the J gene end by 13 bases; junction bases not matched to a gene: 10. Germline-derived CDR1 and CDR2 are SGHTA and FQGNSA. The CDR3 contains 15 residues. CDR3 residues: CASSLLRLAGGKQFF. The CDR3 DNA is TGTGCCAGCAGCCTCCTACGACTAGCGGGAGGGAAACAGTTCTTC.

V and J are TRBV7-2 and TRBJ2-5; 12 nucleotides agree with TRBD2. The CDR3 covers 16 residues. Trimming cost V 0 bases and J 2 bases; bases outside gene matches: 1. Germline CDR1 reads SGHTA; CDR2 reads FQGNSA. DNA for the CDR3: TGTGCCAGCAGCTTAGCAGGACTAGCGGGACAAGAGACCCAGTACTTC. Amino acids: CASSLAGLAGQETQYF. Full variable domain (remainder filled in from reference TRBV7-2 and TRBJ2-5): GAGVSQSPSNKVTEKGKDVELRCDPISGHTALYWYRQSLGQGLEFLIYFQGNSAPDKSGLPSDRFSAERTGGSVSTLTIQRTQQEDSAVYLCASSLAGLAGQETQYFGPGTRLLVL.